Shown below are 15 T cell receptor beta chains from a single sample sequenced in a study of blood T cell repertoires in COVID-19. Profiled with immunoSEQ multiplex PCR; TCRdb holds only in-frame clones, not every one. The sample carries around 100,000 clones, roughly 80% recorded once. The sequencing sample was made of peripheral blood. These receptors were taken from a man between 65 and 85 years old with active or convalescent COVID-19.

V and J are TRBV6-5 and TRBJ2-7, with TRBD2 matching over 12 bases. V was pared by 5 bases and J by 5 bases, with 4 bases of the junction left unmatched. CDR3 length: 14 residues. Germline V lookup: CDR1 MNHEY, CDR2 SVGAGI. DNA of the CDR3: TGTGCCAGCAGTCTAGCGGGAGGGCCCCACGAGCAGTACTTC. The encoded protein is CASSLAGGPHEQYF.

The genes are TRBV10-2 and TRBJ2-7, with 7 nucleotides matching TRBD1. This CDR3 is built from 12 residues. The V gene end was trimmed by 6 bases and the J gene end by 3 bases; junction bases not matched to a gene: 2. Germline values: CDR1 WSHSY, CDR2 SAAADI. In DNA form, the CDR3 reads TGCGCCAGCAGCCGACAGGGCTACGAGCAGTACTTC. Translation: CASSRQGYEQYF.

The rearrangement joins TRBV9 to TRBJ2-1, with D unresolved. Germline CDR1 and CDR2: SGDLS and YYNGEE. Trimming pared 3 bases from V and 7 bases from J, leaving 14 bases between. This CDR3 has 14 residues. In DNA, the CDR3 is TGTGCCAGCAGCGGCTCGGCTAGAGGAAATGAGCAGTTCTTC. This codes for CASSGSARGNEQFF.

The chain carries TRBV28 and TRBJ1-1; no definite D call. V was clipped by 2 bases and J by 0 bases, with 13 bases between them. The CDR3 contains 16 residues. CDR1 and CDR2 (germline): MDHEN, SYDVKM. CDR3 loop: CASSLQDLLMNTEAFF. The CDR3 nucleotides are TGTGCCAGCAGTTTACAGGATCTCCTTATGAACACTGAAGCTTTCTTT.

V usage is TRBV11-2 and J usage is TRBJ2-7, with 12 positions matching TRBD2. Looked up from germline, CDR1 is SGHAT and CDR2 is FQNNGV. The V segment lost 3 bases and the J segment 4 bases; nucleotides outside the gene matches: 7. The CDR3 extends over 16 amino acids. The CDR3 here is CASSLETSGGIYEQYF. CDR3 sequence (DNA): TGTGCCAGCAGCTTGGAAACTAGCGGGGGGATTTACGAGCAGTACTTC.

The chain uses TRBV9 and TRBJ1-2; D call uncertain. The ends were cut back, 4 bases at V and 4 bases at J, with 17 bases in the middle. There are 15 residues in the CDR3. From germline, CDR1 is SGDLS and CDR2 YYNGEE. The CDR3 nucleotides are TGTGCCAGCAGCCCCGGTCTGACAACCCTCTATGGCTACACCTTC. This translates into CASSPGLTTLYGYTF.

The chain joins TRBV7-6 to TRBJ2-7; D remains unclear. V lost 5 bases to trimming and J lost 4 bases, with 12 bases between them. Per the germline V gene, CDR1 is SGHVS and CDR2 is FNYEAQ. CDR3 size: 13 residues. The chain's CDR3 is CASSTRLAYEQYF. Written as DNA, the CDR3 is TGTGCCAGCAGCACCAGACTCGCGTACGAGCAGTACTTC. The full variable domain, rest sourced from reference TRBV7-6 and TRBJ2-7, is GAGVSQSPRYKVTKRGQDVALRCDPISGHVSLYWYRQALGQGPEFLTYFNYEAQQDKSGLPNDRFSAERPEGSISTLTIQRTEQRDSAMYRCASSTRLAYEQYFGPGTRLTVT.

In this sample, this clone turned up a few times. The J gene is TRBJ2-2, the V gene TRBV24-1; D is perhaps TRBD1 (6 bases). The V gene lost 9 bases and the J gene lost 4 bases, with 14 bases spanning the gap. This CDR3 contains 14 residues. CDR1 and CDR2 (germline): KGHDR, SFDVKD. CDR3 loop: CATSDSASTGELFF. In nucleotides, the CDR3 is TGTGCCACCTCGGACAGCGCTAGCACCGGGGAGCTGTTTTTT.

The rearrangement links TRBV5-1 to TRBJ2-5; weak D call: TRBD1 (6 bases). The CDR3 consists of 15 residues. The V gene lost 4 bases and the J gene lost 1 base, with 14 bases spanning the gap. Germline CDR1 and CDR2: SGHRS and YFSETQ. The CDR3 region is CASSLSTGFQETQYF. The CDR3 region has the DNA TGCGCCAGCAGCCTTAGTACAGGGTTCCAAGAGACCCAGTACTTC.

This clone was counted a few times. The chain employs TRBV6-2 or TRBV6-3 and TRBJ2-7; D is possibly TRBD1 (6 bases). CDR3 length: 14 residues. V was shortened by 0 bases and J by 7 bases, with 13 bases between the two germline ends. Germline V lookup: CDR1 MNHEY, CDR2 SVGEGT. The DNA of the CDR3 is TGTGCCAGCAGTTACTCGAGAGTAGGGGGTGAGCAGTACTTC. Its protein is CASSYSRVGGEQYF.

This chain joins TRBV7-9 and TRBJ2-7; 8 bases match TRBD1. Germline CDR1 SEHNR, CDR2 FQNEAQ (reference sequence). V shed 5 bases and J 6 bases; nucleotides not matched to a gene: 3. The CDR3 sequence is 12 residues long. CDR3 region: CASSTDRAEQYF. The CDR3 coding sequence is TGTGCCAGCAGCACGGACAGGGCCGAGCAGTACTTC.

This rearrangement joins TRBV19 to TRBJ1-1; 7 bases are shared with TRBD1. The CDR3 extends over 14 amino acids. V was clipped by 4 bases and J by 4 bases; unmatched bases: 6. The V gene's germline CDR1 is LNHDA and CDR2 SQIVND (reference sequence). In nucleotides, the CDR3 is TGTGCCAGTAGTACAACAGGGGTGGGCACTGAAGCTTTCTTT. Its translation is CASSTTGVGTEAFF.

This clone has more than one count but fewer than ten. The J gene is TRBJ1-2, the V gene TRBV4-2; the D gene is possibly TRBD1 (5 bases). Per germline, CDR1 LGHNA and CDR2 YNFKEQ. Trimming took off 1 base at V and 4 bases at J, with 13 bases between the two ends. CDR3 length: 15 residues. The CDR3 bases are TGTGCCAGCAGCCAAGCGGCAGGGCTTGGCTATGGCTACACCTTC. It is translated as CASSQAAGLGYGYTF.

On this clone itself: A read error may be the cause here, since a much bigger clone is one base away. This sample also contains other DNA sequences that code for the same CDR3. This sequence joins TRBV10-1 and TRBJ1-5, with TRBD1 identical over 9 bases. Germline V gene lookup returns CDR1 WNHNN and CDR2 SYGVQD (reference sequence). Unmatched junction bases numbered 14, after V lost 7 bases and J lost 4 bases. The CDR3 covers 17 residues. This CDR3 is CASTSGDRAYSNQPQHF. The CDR3 coding sequence is TGCGCCAGCACCTCTGGGGACAGGGCGTATAGTAATCAGCCCCAGCATTTT.

The chain uses TRBV5-6 and TRBJ1-5; D may be TRBD1 (6 bases). The CDR3 length is 17 residues. V was trimmed by 0 bases and J by 4 bases, leaving 17 bases between them. Looked up from germline, CDR1 is SGHDT and CDR2 is YYEEEE. The CDR3 DNA follows: TGTGCCAGCAGCTTGGGGACTCTAAGGGGGGGTAATCAGCCCCAGCATTTT. Its translation: CASSLGTLRGGNQPQHF.